The rows below give T cell receptor beta chains drawn from one sample of a study of blood T cells in healthy people across ages. Each CDR3 protein is one row after TCRdb ran MiXCR on the 5' RACE reads. The profile shows about 1,600,000 distinct CDR3 sequences, around two fifths of them singletons. Sequenced material: blood. Receptor source: a woman between 18 and 29 years old in good health. The CDR3 runs from the conserved cysteine through the conserved F or W. A D gene is named only where the DNA matches it firmly. Some rows mark clone size as missing; the rest say once, few, many or name a class of expanded clone.

V gene	J gene	clone size	D gene	CDR3 DNA	CDR3 protein
TRBV7-2	TRBJ2-4	few	TRBD2	TGTGCCAGCAGCCTAAGTGCGGGAGGAGGGTTAAAAGCCAAAAACATTCAGTACTTC	CASSLSAGGGLKAKNIQYF
TRBV6-4	TRBJ1-2	.	.	TGTGCCAGCAGTGACTCGGGGACCCCTTGGGGTGGCTACACCTTC	CASSDSGTPWGGYTF
TRBV7-9	TRBJ2-4	.	TRBD1	TGTGCCAGCAGCCCCCCGGGACAGGGTTCGGGTTTGAACATTCAGTACTTC	CASSPPGQGSGLNIQYF
TRBV20-1	TRBJ1-4	few	.	TGCAGTGCCAGTTCCCCGGGGGCGGGTGAAAAACTGTTTTTT	CSASSPGAGEKLFF
TRBV7-9	TRBJ1-5	.	.	TGTGCCAGCAGCTTAGATTGGGGGCCATGGCAGCCCCAGCATTTT	CASSLDWGPWQPQHF
TRBV28	TRBJ1-3	.	.	TGTGCCAGCAGTTTACCCGGATTATCAAAGTTCAGAAACACCATATATTTT	CASSLPGLSKFRNTIYF
TRBV6-1	TRBJ2-5	.	TRBD2	TGTGCCAGCAGTCCTACTAGCGGGAGATCAGAGACCCAGTACTTC	CASSPTSGRSETQYF
TRBV2	TRBJ2-5	many	.	TGTGCCACCTTAAGAGGGTTGGGCCAAGAGACCCAGTACTTC	CATLRGLGQETQYF
TRBV20-1	TRBJ2-1	.	.	TGCAGTGCTAGAATACCCGGGACTCGGCACAATGAGCAGTTCTTC	CSARIPGTRHNEQFF
TRBV12-3/TRBV12-4	TRBJ1-5	.	.	TGTGCCAGCAGTTTATGGGCGGAGAGCAATCAGCCCCAGCATTTT	CASSLWAESNQPQHF
TRBV2	TRBJ2-3	.	.	TGTGCCAGCAGTGGGACAGAAGGGGGCACAGATACGCAGTATTTT	CASSGTEGGTDTQYF
TRBV6-6	TRBJ2-7	few	.	TGTGCCAGCAGTTACCGGCTTAGCGCGGACTACGAGCAGTACTTC	CASSYRLSADYEQYF
TRBV29-1	TRBJ1-2	.	.	TGCAGCGTTGGGTTGGGGGGAAGCTATGGCTACACCTTC	CSVGLGGSYGYTF
TRBV2	TRBJ2-3	.	TRBD1	TGTGCCGGATCCGGGACAGGGGGAACAGATACGCAGTATTTT	CAGSGTGGTDTQYF